The entry that follows covers one T cell receptor (beta chain) sequence. The data stem from a study of blood T cell repertoires in COVID-19. Study at large: Both acute and convalescent COVID-19 samples were obtained from the United States, Italy and Spain.

Germline assignment: CDR1 MDHEN and CDR2 SYDVKM. Losses at the gene ends were 5 bases for V and 10 bases for J; bases not matched to a gene: 12. There are 16 residues in the CDR3. The repertoire was sequenced with immunoSEQ multiplex PCR; TCRdb's copy has only in-frame clones and lacks some. The sample includes 120,000 or so clones, around 87% of them seen just once. The TCR originated in a woman between 65 and 79 years old with acute or convalescent COVID-19. The sample taken for sequencing was peripheral blood. The rearrangement joins TRBV28 to TRBJ1-3; 12 bases are shared with TRBD1. CDR3 nucleotides: TGTGCCAGCAGTCTGGGACAGGGGGCTGTTTGGCGGACCATATATTTT. Amino acids: CASSLGQGAVWRTIYF.